The 29 T cell receptor beta chains reported below all come from one sample, sequenced in a study of cytomegalovirus exposure and HLA in healthy donors. The PCR employed 60 Vbeta primers together with 13 Jbeta primers. Profiling relied on immunoSEQ multiplex PCR, and the TCRdb table lists in-frame clones only, not all of them. The sample includes fewer than 120,000 clones, approximately 79% of them seen just once. Material for sequencing was PBMCs. The receptors originated from a man aged 25-45 years in good health and CMV-seropositive.

This chain joins TRBV9 and TRBJ1-2; 9 bases are a match to TRBD1. Looked up from germline, CDR1 is SGDLS and CDR2 is YYNGEE. V lost 0 bases and J lost 0; bases outside the gene matches: 0. The CDR3 contains 15 residues. CDR3 protein: CASSVGTGANYGYTF. The CDR3 nucleotides are TGTGCCAGCAGCGTAGGGACAGGGGCTAACTATGGCTACACCTTC. Looking up the rest from reference TRBV9 and TRBJ1-2 gives the full variable domain: DSGVTQTPKHLITATGQRVTLRCSPRSGDLSVYWYQQSLDQGLQFLIQYYNGEERAKGNILERFSAQQFPDLHSELNLSSLELGDSALYFCASSVGTGANYGYTFGSGTRLTVV.

The chain employs TRBV7-7 and TRBJ1-2; no definite D call. Trimming removed 2 bases from V and 8 bases from J, with 12 bases in between. Germline V gene sequence: CDR1 SSHAT, CDR2 FNYEAQ (reference sequence). The CDR3 contains 13 residues. As DNA, the CDR3 is TGTGCCAGCAGCTTAAAGGGTCCGGGGGGCTACACCTTC. Its protein is CASSLKGPGGYTF.

V and J are TRBV19 and TRBJ2-7, with TRBD1 matching over 8 bases. V lost 1 base to trimming and J lost 7 bases; unmatched junction nucleotides: 9. Germline-derived CDR1 and CDR2 are LNHDA and SQIVND (reference sequence). The CDR3 runs 15 residues. The CDR3, as DNA: TGTGCCAGTAGTATAGGGTCCAGGGGGCTTGAGGAGCAGTACTTC. Translated: CASSIGSRGLEEQYF.

The chain carries TRBV30 and TRBJ2-3; 7 positions agree with TRBD2. The germline gives CDR1 GTSNPN, CDR2 SVGIG (reference sequence). This CDR3 has 14 amino acids. V lost 3 bases and J lost 9; bases outside the gene matches: 12. The CDR3 sequence: CAWRGGAGVGTQYF. In nucleotides, the CDR3 is TGTGCCTGGAGGGGAGGGGCGGGGGTGGGAACGCAGTATTTT.

This clone was seen more than once but under ten times. This chain links TRBV5-1 with TRBJ1-1; a weak D match, TRBD1 (5 bases). The germline CDR1 and CDR2 sequences are SGHRS and YFSETQ. The CDR3 consists of 14 residues. The V end was cut by 3 bases, the J end by 3 bases, with 12 bases between. The CDR3 nucleotides read TGCGCCAGCAGCTGGCCGGGGGGACACACTGAAGCTTTCTTT. As protein: CASSWPGGHTEAFF.

The rearrangement joins TRBV10-1 to TRBJ1-5; D is unclear. V dropped 6 bases and J dropped 0 bases, with 15 bases sitting between them. CDR1 is WNHNN and CDR2 is SYGVQD in the germline V gene (reference sequence). The CDR3 length is 16 residues. The CDR3 bases are TGCGCCAGCAGGAGCCCGAAGTGTAATAGCAATCAGCCCCAGCATTTT. Translating gives CASRSPKCNSNQPQHF.

The chain links TRBV10-3 to TRBJ1-4; 9 bases align to TRBD1. Germline V CDR1 and CDR2: ENHRY, SYGVKD. The V gene end was trimmed by 5 bases and the J gene end by 7 bases; junction bases not matched to a gene: 5. This CDR3 has 14 residues. In DNA form, the CDR3 reads TGTGCCATCAGTCGGACAGGGGTCGGTGAAAAACTGTTTTTT. The encoded protein is CAISRTGVGEKLFF.

This clone was observed a few times. J is TRBJ1-1 and V is TRBV4-1; TRBD1 aligns across 7 bases. The CDR3 loop spans 16 amino acids. Trimming at V came to 3 bases and at J to 1 base, leaving 8 bases not matched to a gene. CDR1 and CDR2 from the germline V gene are MGHRA and YSYEKL. The CDR3 DNA sequence: TGCGCCAGCAGCCACGGACAGGTTGGGTCGAACACTGAAGCTTTCTTT. This translates into CASSHGQVGSNTEAFF.

The chain has TRBV5-1 and TRBJ1-1; D gene ambiguous. From germline, CDR1 is SGHRS and CDR2 YFSETQ. With 4 bases removed from V and 8 bases from J, the gap between germline ends came to 15 bases. This CDR3 contains 13 residues. The CDR3: CASSRILSTEAFF. In DNA form, the CDR3 reads TGCGCCAGCAGCCGAATCCTGAGTACCGAAGCTTTCTTT.

This clone was recorded once. This chain connects TRBV7-2 to TRBJ1-1; no reliable D call. This CDR3 is built from 14 residues. V lost 2 bases, J lost 6 bases, and 13 bases lay in between. The germline V gene encodes CDR1 SGHTA and CDR2 FQGNSA. CDR3 amino acids: CASSLSAEAPEAFF. The CDR3 DNA follows: TGTGCCAGCAGCTTATCGGCCGAGGCCCCTGAAGCTTTCTTT.

This clone appeared a few times. V gene TRBV29-1 combines with J gene TRBJ2-5; possibly TRBD2 for D (5 bases). The CDR3 length is 12 residues. Germline-derived CDR1 and CDR2 are SQVTM and ANQGSEA. The germline V and J ends were trimmed by 5 bases and 5 bases, with 12 bases remaining between them. CDR3 protein: CSVRLTVETQYF. Here the CDR3 DNA reads TGCAGCGTTAGACTAACAGTGGAGACCCAGTACTTC.

This clone was counted a few times. The genes are TRBV19 and TRBJ1-5, with no clear D. V lost 5 bases and J 8 bases, leaving 19 bases between the germline ends. The CDR3 spans 15 residues. Germline lookup yields CDR1 LNHDA and CDR2 SQIVND (reference sequence). The DNA for the CDR3 is TGTGCCAGTAGTCCGGCGGGCGGAGGTATTGAGCCCCAGCATTTT. Amino acids: CASSPAGGGIEPQHF.

J is TRBJ2-2 and V is TRBV7-9, with a possible D match to TRBD1 (5 bases). V was trimmed by 5 bases and J by 4 bases, leaving 11 bases between them. CDR1 and CDR2 (germline): SEHNR, FQNEAQ (reference sequence). The CDR3 covers 14 residues. CDR3 sequence reads: CASSPTAITGELFF. The DNA of the CDR3 is TGTGCCAGCAGCCCGACAGCAATCACCGGGGAGCTGTTTTTT.

This chain's CDR3 is CASSSQGGGNTIYF. CDR3 nucleotides: TGTGCCAGCAGCTCACAGGGGGGAGGAAACACCATATATTTT. The V and J genes are TRBV7-9 and TRBJ1-3, with TRBD1 matching over 8 bases. Germline CDR1 is SEHNR and CDR2 is FQNEAQ (reference sequence). The CDR3 is made up of 14 amino acids. V lost 4 bases to trimming and J lost 4 bases; unmatched junction nucleotides: 3.

This clone was counted only a few times. The CDR3 DNA is TGTGCCAGCAGCAACTCGGGAGAGGCGCGTTACGAGCAGTACTTC. Amino acid sequence: CASSNSGEARYEQYF. The chain links TRBV7-3 to TRBJ2-7, with D maybe TRBD2 (6 bases). The V and J ends lost 5 bases and 4 bases respectively, with 18 bases between them. Germline V gives CDR1 SGHTA, CDR2 FQGTGA. The CDR3 spans 15 residues.

This chain connects TRBV27 to TRBJ2-5; TRBD2 matches at 11 bases. Losses at the gene ends were 5 bases for V and 1 base for J; bases not matched to a gene: 6. Germline V gene lookup returns CDR1 MNHEY and CDR2 SMNVEV (reference sequence). CDR3 length equals 16 residues. CDR3 amino acids: CASSPIGTSGQETQYF. DNA of the CDR3: TGTGCCAGCAGTCCTATAGGGACTAGCGGCCAAGAGACCCAGTACTTC.

This clone has only one observation. The gene calls are TRBV5-4 and TRBJ1-6, with 7 bases that match TRBD1. The CDR3 spans 15 residues. Germline CDR1 reads SGHNT; CDR2 reads YYREEE (reference sequence). V shed 5 bases, J shed 7 bases, and the junction held 9 bases outside the gene matches. For the CDR3, the DNA is TGTGCCAGCAGAACTGGAACAGGGGAGAATTCACCCCTCCACTTT. Its protein is CASRTGTGENSPLHF.

This clone is termed medium-sized. The chain couples TRBV27 to TRBJ2-3; 7 bases line up with TRBD2. This CDR3 comprises 13 residues. Trimming took 5 bases from V and 10 from J; bases not matched to a gene: 9. The V gene's germline CDR1 is MNHEY and CDR2 SMNVEV (reference sequence). The CDR3 DNA is TGTGCCAGCAGTCACACCTTAGCGGGTTCGCAGTATTTT. Protein product: CASSHTLAGSQYF.

This clone was counted many times. V is TRBV10-2 and J is TRBJ2-1; 8 bases fit TRBD2. The V gene's germline CDR1 is WSHSY and CDR2 SAAADI. After removal of 0 bases from V and 4 bases from J, the junction contained 8 bases not matched to a gene. The CDR3 sequence is 17 residues long. The CDR3: CASSESSGLGDYNEQFF. The CDR3 region has the DNA TGCGCCAGCAGTGAGTCGTCGGGACTAGGGGATTACAATGAGCAGTTCTTC.

The chain's CDR3 is CASSARDIFSEKLFF. The CDR3 DNA reads as TGTGCCAGCAGCGCCCGGGACATATTTTCTGAAAAACTGTTTTTT. The chain joins TRBV7-2 to TRBJ1-4; possibly TRBD1 for D (6 bases). Germline assignment: CDR1 SGHTA and CDR2 FQGNSA. Trimming stripped 5 bases from V and 7 bases from J, with 17 bases between. This CDR3 is 15 amino acids long.

This chain connects TRBV19 to TRBJ2-7; 8 bases match TRBD1. After removal of 5 bases from V and 1 base from J, the junction contained 10 bases not matched to a gene. CDR1 is LNHDA and CDR2 is SQIVND in the germline V gene (reference sequence). This CDR3 region has 16 residues. For the CDR3, the DNA is TGTGCCAGTAGTCCGCTCCCGGACAGGGCTTCCTACGAGCAGTACTTC. It encodes CASSPLPDRASYEQYF. Full variable domain (outside the CDR3, taken from reference TRBV19 and TRBJ2-7): DGGITQSPKYLFRKEGQNVTLSCEQNLNHDAMYWYRQDPGQGLRLIYYSQIVNDFQKGDIAEGYSVSREKKESFPLTVTSAQKNPTAFYLCASSPLPDRASYEQYFGPGTRLTVT.

The chain is built from TRBV29-1 and TRBJ2-1, with D hard to call. V lost 5 bases and J lost 4, with 3 bases in between. This CDR3 comprises 10 residues. Germline V gene sequence: CDR1 SQVTM, CDR2 ANQGSEA. The CDR3 here is CSVTYNEQFF. The CDR3 DNA reads as TGCAGCGTTACTTACAATGAGCAGTTCTTC.

The chain links TRBV5-4 to TRBJ2-3, with no clear D. This CDR3 comprises 13 residues. The germline CDR1 and CDR2 sequences are SGHNT and YYREEE (reference sequence). Trimming left V 1 base short and J 2 bases short, with 5 bases between. The CDR3 is CASSLKATDTQYF. In DNA, the CDR3 is TGTGCCAGCAGCTTGAAAGCCACAGATACGCAGTATTTT.

J is TRBJ1-3 and V is TRBV15, with 7 bases lining up with TRBD1. The V and J ends lost 6 bases and 6 bases, in that order; junction bases with no gene match: 8. This CDR3 contains 14 residues. Germline V gives CDR1 LNHNV, CDR2 YYDKDF (reference sequence). In DNA form, the CDR3 reads TGTGCCACCAGTCACGACAGGGTTTTAAACACCATATATTTT. This codes for CATSHDRVLNTIYF.

V gene TRBV7-2 combines with J gene TRBJ2-1, with TRBD2 matching 11 bases. CDR3 size: 17 residues. The ends lost 3 bases at V and 9 bases at J; junction bases unmatched: 13. Germline values: CDR1 SGHTA, CDR2 FQGNSA. The CDR3 bases are TGTGCCAGCAGCTTGTTCGATAGCGGGGGGGCATTCGGTGAGCAGTTCTTC. Residues: CASSLFDSGGAFGEQFF.

The genes are TRBV15 and TRBJ2-3; the match to TRBD1 covers 7 bases. CDR3 size: 18 residues. J gave up 0 bases and V 2 bases, and 11 bases lay outside the gene matches. Germline CDR1 is LNHNV and CDR2 is YYDKDF (reference sequence). For the CDR3, the DNA is TGTGCCACCAGCAGAAGAGGGGACAGTTCATCTAGCACAGATACGCAGTATTTT. As protein: CATSRRGDSSSSTDTQYF.

The J gene is TRBJ1-2, the V gene TRBV6-1; D might be TRBD1 (5 bases). CDR1 and CDR2 (germline): MNHNS, SASEGT. The CDR3 loop spans 15 amino acids. The V and J ends lost 6 bases and 8 bases respectively, with 22 bases between them. The CDR3 loop reads CASRFIFQGKEGYTF. CDR3 sequence (DNA): TGTGCCAGCAGGTTCATCTTCCAGGGAAAGGAGGGCTACACCTTC.

This clone was seen only a few times. The chain links TRBV10-2 to TRBJ2-7, with D tentatively TRBD2 (5 bases). Germline V gene sequence: CDR1 WSHSY, CDR2 SAAADI. The CDR3 has 17 amino acids. V was trimmed by 6 bases and J by 0 bases, leaving 21 bases between them. The chain's CDR3 is CASSAVGAGVGSYEQYF. The CDR3 DNA follows: TGCGCCAGCAGCGCAGTAGGCGCGGGTGTGGGCTCCTACGAGCAGTACTTC.

The chain couples TRBV2 to TRBJ2-6, with D possibly TRBD1 on 5 matching bases. The germline V and J ends were trimmed by 1 base and 0 bases, with 10 bases remaining between them. In germline, CDR1 is SNHLY, CDR2 FYNNEI. The CDR3 contains 17 residues. The CDR3 coding sequence is TGTGCCAGCAGTGAAGTGCAGGGCGGCTCTGGGGCCAACGTCCTGACTTTC. Translated, it gives CASSEVQGGSGANVLTF. The complete variable domain, with remaining parts taken from reference TRBV2 and TRBJ2-6, reads EPEVTQTPSHQVTQMGQEVILRCVPISNHLYFYWYRQILGQKVEFLVSFYNNEISEKSEIFDDQFSVERPDGSNFTLKIRSTKLEDSAMYFCASSEVQGGSGANVLTFGAGSRLTVL.